The 2 T cell receptor beta chains below were found in one sample sequenced in a study of response to subunit inactivated influenza vaccine. TCRdb re-derived calls from the RT-PCR reads in MiXCR, one entry per CDR3 protein. This repertoire shows roughly 570,000 distinct CDR3 sequences, 14% found once; its top ten account for approximately 10%. The sequenced sample was PBMCs from blood, obtained 11 to 12 days after vaccination. The receptors stem from a man aged 50 to 59 who received an inactivated influenza vaccine.

This chain links TRBV6-1 with TRBJ2-5, with 15 bases fitting TRBD2. This CDR3 contains 15 residues. Germline V gives CDR1 MNHNS, CDR2 SASEGT. Trimming took 9 bases from V and 5 from J; bases not matched to a gene: 7. CDR3 protein: CASESGTSGGETQYF. CDR3 in DNA: TGTGCCAGTGAATCCGGGACTAGCGGGGGGGAGACCCAGTACTTC.

This clonotype was found a few times. The chain links TRBV9 to TRBJ2-7, with D uncertain. The CDR3 spans 17 residues. The germline V and J ends were trimmed by 0 bases and 2 bases, with 18 bases remaining between them. CDR1 and CDR2 (germline): SGDLS, YYNGEE. The CDR3 loop reads CASSVGYSARAPYEQYF. CDR3 in DNA: TGTGCCAGCAGCGTAGGGTATTCCGCTCGGGCCCCCTACGAGCAGTACTTC. Full variable domain (rest looked up from reference TRBV9 and TRBJ2-7): DSGVTQTPKHLITATGQRVTLRCSPRSGDLSVYWYQQSLDQGLQFLIQYYNGEERAKGNILERFSAQQFPDLHSELNLSSLELGDSALYFCASSVGYSARAPYEQYFGPGTRLTVT.